This T cell receptor (beta chain) was identified during a study of PD-L1 blockade in urothelial cancer. Study-level information: Of prior chemotherapy regimens, patients had received between 0 and 3. Timepoints chosen for blood analysis were 3 weeks (second dose) and 6 weeks after treatment start.

Profiling relied on immunoSEQ multiplex PCR, and the TCRdb table lists in-frame clones only, not all of them. The sample shows around 46,000 clones, 82% of them seen only once. The time point was: peripheral blood 6 weeks after treatment start. Sequences were derived from PBMCs, sampled around atezolizumab (anti-PD-L1) treatment. This TCR came from a man between 60 and 75 years old with urothelial cancer.

The CDR3, as DNA: TGTGCCAGCGCCGGGGGGGCATACACTGAAGCTTTCTTT. Its protein is CASAGGAYTEAFF. The gene calls are TRBV2 and TRBJ1-1, with a tentative D call TRBD1 (6 bases). The V end lost 8 bases, the J end lost 3 bases, and 13 bases lay between the germline ends. Germline V gene lookup returns CDR1 SNHLY and CDR2 FYNNEI. The CDR3 totals 13 residues.